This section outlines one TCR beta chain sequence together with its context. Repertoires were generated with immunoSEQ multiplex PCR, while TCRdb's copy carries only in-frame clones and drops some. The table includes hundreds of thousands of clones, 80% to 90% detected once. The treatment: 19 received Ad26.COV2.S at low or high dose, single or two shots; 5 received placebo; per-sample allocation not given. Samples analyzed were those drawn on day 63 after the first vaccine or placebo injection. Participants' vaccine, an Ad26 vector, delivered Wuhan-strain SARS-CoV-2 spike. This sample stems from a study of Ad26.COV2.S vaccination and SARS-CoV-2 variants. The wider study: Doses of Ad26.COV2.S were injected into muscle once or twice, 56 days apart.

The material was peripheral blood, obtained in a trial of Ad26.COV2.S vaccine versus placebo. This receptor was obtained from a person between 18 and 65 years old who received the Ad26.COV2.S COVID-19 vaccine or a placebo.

The CDR3 DNA reads TGTGCCAGTAGTTCCCTGACAGGTTCCTCCTACAATGAGCAGTTCTTC. Amino acids: CASSSLTGSSYNEQFF. This rearrangement joins TRBV19 to TRBJ2-1; the D gene is possibly TRBD1 (6 bases). CDR1 LNHDA and CDR2 SQIVND come from the germline V gene (reference sequence). V lost 5 bases, J lost 0 bases, and 14 bases lay in between. This CDR3 contains 16 residues.